The 21 T cell receptor beta chains below all came from one sample that was sequenced in a study of cytomegalovirus exposure and HLA in healthy donors. Using immunoSEQ multiplex PCR, the repertoire was profiled, and TCRdb retains in-frame clones only, with some absent. The data show about 65,000 clones, just under 95% seen once. What was sequenced was PBMCs. The receptors shown here come from a man aged 18 to 29 in good health and CMV-seropositive.

The chain employs TRBV11-2 and TRBJ2-7, with 7 bases fitting TRBD1. The CDR3 contains 13 residues. Germline trimming cut 7 bases from V and 1 base from J; bases unmatched to any gene: 4. Germline CDR1 reads SGHAT; CDR2 reads FQNNGV. The CDR3 nucleotides are TGTGCCAGCACAAGACAGGGATCCTACGAGCAGTACTTC. Translation: CASTRQGSYEQYF.

The chain has TRBV15 and TRBJ1-4; 8 positions match TRBD1. Germline trimming cut 2 bases from V and 8 bases from J; bases unmatched to any gene: 7. The CDR3 has 15 amino acids. CDR1 LNHNV and CDR2 YYDKDF come from the germline V gene (reference sequence). The CDR3 DNA is TGTGCCACCAGCAGAAAAACAGGGGGAAGCGAAAAACTGTTTTTT. Translated: CATSRKTGGSEKLFF. Filled out from reference TRBV15 and TRBJ1-4, the complete variable domain reads DAMVIQNPRYQVTQFGKPVTLSCSQTLNHNVMYWYQQKSSQAPKLLFHYYDKDFNNEADTPDNFQSRRPNTSFCFLDIRSPGLGDTAMYLCATSRKTGGSEKLFFGSGTQLSVL.

DNA of the CDR3: TGTGCCAGCAGTCCGGACACCTTGAACACTGAAGCTTTCTTT. This translates into CASSPDTLNTEAFF. The J gene is TRBJ1-1, the V gene TRBV28; D perhaps matches TRBD1 (5 bases). Germline CDR1 and CDR2: MDHEN and SYDVKM. Trimming took 5 bases from V and 0 from J, leaving 10 bases between them. CDR3 length equals 14 residues.

This chain links TRBV19 with TRBJ2-5; 9 bases match TRBD1. The CDR3 runs 14 residues. Germline V gene data show CDR1 as LNHDA and CDR2 as SQIVND (reference sequence). J was trimmed by 5 bases and V by 5 bases; bases with no gene match: 6. CDR3 region: CASSGTGLGETQYF. Written as DNA, the CDR3 is TGTGCCAGTAGTGGGACAGGGTTAGGCGAGACCCAGTACTTC. The full variable domain, rest sourced from reference TRBV19 and TRBJ2-5, is DGGITQSPKYLFRKEGQNVTLSCEQNLNHDAMYWYRQDPGQGLRLIYYSQIVNDFQKGDIAEGYSVSREKKESFPLTVTSAQKNPTAFYLCASSGTGLGETQYFGPGTRLLVL.

Here the CDR3 reads CASSSPGGNGELFF. CDR3 sequence (DNA): TGCGCCAGCAGCTCCCCAGGGGGCAACGGGGAGCTGTTTTTT. V is TRBV4-1 and J is TRBJ2-2, with 8 bases matching TRBD1. The germline V gene encodes CDR1 MGHRA and CDR2 YSYEKL. After removal of 5 bases from V and 7 bases from J, the junction contained 6 bases not matched to a gene. This CDR3 has 14 residues.

The chain joins TRBV2 to TRBJ2-7; D unclear. Germline values: CDR1 SNHLY, CDR2 FYNNEI. The V and J ends lost 7 bases and 2 bases respectively, with 9 bases between them. There are 12 residues in the CDR3. The CDR3 DNA reads TGTGCCAGCAACGCGGCAACCTACGAGCAGTACTTC. It encodes CASNAATYEQYF.

The chain has TRBV28 and TRBJ2-7, with a possible D match to TRBD1 (6 bases). CDR3 size: 12 residues. V was trimmed by 8 bases and J by 3 bases, leaving 11 bases between them. Per the germline V gene, CDR1 is MDHEN and CDR2 is SYDVKM. The CDR3 coding sequence is TGTGCCAGCGGACAGCTACTCTACGAGCAGTACTTC. Encoded protein: CASGQLLYEQYF.

The gene calls are TRBV4-1 and TRBJ2-7, with 11 bases lining up with TRBD2. Germline V lookup: CDR1 MGHRA, CDR2 YSYEKL. The CDR3 runs to 17 residues. V gave up 0 bases and J gave up 3 bases; unmatched junction bases: 7. This CDR3 reads CASSQDASGGTRYEQYF. The CDR3 DNA follows: TGCGCCAGCAGCCAAGATGCTAGCGGGGGGACACGCTACGAGCAGTACTTC.

This sequence joins TRBV5-6 and TRBJ1-5; D ambiguous. V gave up 4 bases and J gave up 7 bases, with 18 bases separating them. There are 15 residues in the CDR3. Germline V gene lookup returns CDR1 SGHDT and CDR2 YYEEEE. The CDR3 loop is CASSRQDNIGQPQHF. CDR3 coding DNA: TGTGCCAGCAGCCGCCAAGACAACATTGGGCAGCCCCAGCATTTT.

V usage is TRBV10-3 and J usage is TRBJ1-2; 9 nucleotides align to TRBD1. From germline, CDR1 is ENHRY and CDR2 SYGVKD. The V gene end was trimmed by 1 base and the J gene end by 9 bases; junction bases not matched to a gene: 15. The CDR3 consists of 17 residues. CDR3: CAISEFGSLGQGVRYTF. The CDR3 bases are TGTGCCATCAGTGAGTTCGGGTCTCTGGGACAGGGAGTTCGCTACACCTTC.

The rearrangement uses TRBV6-4 and TRBJ2-3; TRBD2 agrees at 12 bases. The J segment lost 2 bases and the V segment lost 5 bases, leaving 2 bases of the junction unmatched. CDR3 length: 15 residues. Germline CDR1 and CDR2: MRHNA and SNTAGT. The CDR3 nucleotides are TGTGCCAGCAGTCTAGCGGGAGGGAACACAGATACGCAGTATTTT. Translating it yields CASSLAGGNTDTQYF.

The rearrangement joins TRBV4-1 to TRBJ2-7; D may be TRBD1 (5 bases). V was cut by 3 bases and J by 0 bases, with 9 bases left in between. CDR1 is MGHRA, CDR2 YSYEKL, per germline. This CDR3 region has 14 residues. The CDR3 DNA reads TGCGCCAGCAGCCAGTTGACAGCCTCCTACGAGCAGTACTTC. Its translation is CASSQLTASYEQYF.

V is TRBV12-2 and J is TRBJ2-1; the listed D gene, TRBD1, was not tested against the DNA. TRBV12-2 is a documented pseudogene. The CDR3 extends over 11 amino acids. CDR3 sequence reads: CASRKGQGQFF. The CDR3 DNA is TGTGCAAGTCGTAAAGGACAAGGGCAGTTCTTC.

The chain joins TRBV7-9 to TRBJ2-7; 9 bases line up with TRBD2. The CDR3 covers 14 residues. Germline CDR1 reads SEHNR; CDR2 reads FQNEAQ (reference sequence). V lost 4 bases and J lost 9; bases outside the gene matches: 10. The CDR3 here is CASSYAGGPPGQYF. The CDR3 nucleotides are TGTGCCAGCAGCTATGCGGGAGGGCCCCCTGGGCAGTACTTC.

V is TRBV10-3 and J is TRBJ1-6, with 8 bases lining up with TRBD1. This CDR3 has 13 residues. CDR1 is ENHRY and CDR2 is SYGVKD in the germline V gene. V was clipped by 7 bases and J by 10 bases; unmatched bases: 6. Here the CDR3 reads CAITKDRESPLHF. In DNA form, the CDR3 reads TGTGCCATCACGAAGGACAGGGAATCACCCCTCCACTTT.

This chain connects TRBV9 to TRBJ2-1; D unclear. The CDR3 covers 15 residues. V lost 1 base to trimming and J lost 1 base, with 9 bases between them. CDR1 is SGDLS, CDR2 YYNGEE, per germline. The CDR3 DNA sequence: TGTGCCAGCAGCGTATTCCCAAATTCCTACAATGAGCAGTTCTTC. It specifies CASSVFPNSYNEQFF.

The rearrangement links TRBV5-4 to TRBJ1-5; D call uncertain. Per the germline V gene, CDR1 is SGHNT and CDR2 is YYREEE (reference sequence). This CDR3 has 14 amino acids. The V and J ends lost 0 bases and 5 bases respectively, with 9 bases between them. This CDR3 is CASSLAGGDQPQHF. The CDR3 DNA sequence: TGTGCCAGCAGCTTGGCCGGAGGAGATCAGCCCCAGCATTTT.

V is TRBV5-6 and J is TRBJ1-2; tentative D call: TRBD1 (5 bases). V was trimmed by 4 bases and J by 5 bases, leaving 15 bases between them. The germline CDR1 and CDR2 sequences are SGHDT and YYEEEE. The CDR3 length is 14 residues. The CDR3 spells CASSPRVEVYGYTF. CDR3 bases: TGTGCCAGCAGCCCCAGGGTAGAAGTTTATGGCTACACCTTC.

This chain links TRBV7-9 with TRBJ1-6; D gene unclear. CDR1 is SEHNR and CDR2 is FQNEAQ in the germline V gene (reference sequence). The length of the CDR3 is 15 residues. V was clipped by 1 base and J by 9 bases, with 13 bases between them. CDR3 amino acids: CASSLERVGSSPLHF. The CDR3 nucleotides read TGTGCCAGCAGCTTAGAGAGGGTCGGATCTTCACCCCTCCACTTT. Complete variable domain (other parts from reference TRBV7-9 and TRBJ1-6): DTGVSQNPRHKITKRGQNVTFRCDPISEHNRLYWYRQTLGQGPEFLTYFQNEAQLEKSRLLSDRFSAERPKGSFSTLEIQRTEQGDSAMYLCASSLERVGSSPLHFGNGTRLTVT.

V gene TRBV4-1 combines with J gene TRBJ1-2; D possibly corresponds to TRBD1 (6 bases). The CDR3 runs to 18 residues. Trimming removed 1 base at V and 2 bases at J, with 20 bases between. In germline, CDR1 is MGHRA, CDR2 YSYEKL. Written as DNA, the CDR3 is TGCGCCAGCAGCCAAGTTCCGGGACAAGGGACCCTCAACTATGGCTACACCTTC. Protein sequence: CASSQVPGQGTLNYGYTF.

This chain uses TRBV5-6 with TRBJ2-7; D might be TRBD1 (5 bases). V shed 1 base and J shed 5 bases, with 16 bases lying between them. This CDR3 region has 15 residues. CDR1 and CDR2 from the germline V gene are SGHDT and YYEEEE. The CDR3 reads CASSLRQGLLDEQYF. The CDR3 DNA reads TGTGCCAGCAGCTTGAGGCAGGGTTTGTTGGACGAGCAGTACTTC.